These 9 T cell receptor beta chains share one sample of origin, sequenced in a study of T cell responses to AZD1222 COVID-19 vaccine. Assay: immunoSEQ multiplex PCR; the TCRdb copy retains only in-frame clones and omits some. The data contain roughly 140,000 clones, around nine tenths of them singletons. Here the sequenced sample was peripheral blood, taken on day 0 of MenACWY control vaccination. The receptors here all came from an adult in good health.

The gene calls are TRBV10-2 and TRBJ1-2, with 11 bases matching TRBD1. The CDR3 has 16 residues. Per germline, CDR1 WSHSY and CDR2 SAAADI. V lost 3 bases to trimming and J lost 4 bases; unmatched junction nucleotides: 7. In DNA form, the CDR3 reads TGCGCCAGCAGTGATGGACAGGGGGCAGTCGTCTATGGCTACACCTTC. It codes for CASSDGQGAVVYGYTF.

This clone was seen once. The chain has TRBV28 and TRBJ2-7; D possibly corresponds to TRBD2 (6 bases). Trimming pared 8 bases from V and 3 bases from J, leaving 20 bases between. The length of the CDR3 is 15 residues. The germline V gene encodes CDR1 MDHEN and CDR2 SYDVKM. DNA for the CDR3: TGTGCCAGCGGCGGATTAGGGCAGGGAGGCTACGAGCAGTACTTC. This gives the protein CASGGLGQGGYEQYF.

This rearrangement joins TRBV5-1 to TRBJ2-4; tentative D call: TRBD1 (6 bases). Germline V gene lookup returns CDR1 SGHRS and CDR2 YFSETQ. The ends were cut back, 4 bases at V and 9 bases at J, with 14 bases in the middle. There are 13 residues in the CDR3. This CDR3 is CASSTDSSGIQYF. The CDR3, as DNA: TGCGCCAGCAGCACGGACAGCTCGGGCATTCAGTACTTC.

V gene TRBV4-2 combines with J gene TRBJ1-1, with D unclear. The germline V gene has CDR1 LGHNA and CDR2 YNFKEQ. The CDR3 consists of 14 residues. The germline V and J ends were trimmed by 1 base and 3 bases, with 9 bases remaining between them. The CDR3 DNA is TGTGCCAGCAGCCAAGCGGGTGTGCACACTGAAGCTTTCTTT. Translation gives CASSQAGVHTEAFF.

The chain links TRBV9 to TRBJ2-5; no clear D. V gave up 2 bases and J gave up 1 base, with 15 bases separating them. The CDR3 consists of 16 residues. The germline V gene encodes CDR1 SGDLS and CDR2 YYNGEE. The CDR3 spells CASSVSVGGTQETQYF. DNA for the CDR3: TGTGCCAGCAGCGTGTCAGTGGGCGGAACCCAAGAGACCCAGTACTTC.

The chain has TRBV4-1 and TRBJ1-4; D ambiguous. Between the trimmed V and J ends, which lost 1 base and 8 bases, there was a span of 5 bases. Germline CDR1 and CDR2: MGHRA and YSYEKL. The CDR3 contains 12 residues. The CDR3 reads CASSQVYEKLFF. DNA of the CDR3: TGCGCCAGCAGCCAAGTATACGAAAAACTGTTTTTT.

CDR3 residues: CASSVGQFSPLHF. The CDR3 bases are TGTGCCAGCAGCGTAGGACAGTTTTCACCCCTCCACTTT. The chain combines TRBV9 with TRBJ1-6; D possibly corresponds to TRBD1 (5 bases). The germline V gene has CDR1 SGDLS and CDR2 YYNGEE. With 0 bases removed from V and 9 bases from J, the gap between germline ends came to 7 bases. The CDR3 loop spans 13 amino acids.

The chain carries TRBV28 and TRBJ2-1; 12 bases align to TRBD2. The CDR3 loop spans 15 amino acids. CDR1 and CDR2 (germline): MDHEN, SYDVKM. The V segment lost 6 bases and the J segment 2 bases; nucleotides outside the gene matches: 2. CDR3 in DNA: TGTGCCAGCAGCCGGACTAGCGGGGCCTACAATGAGCAGTTCTTC. Its translation is CASSRTSGAYNEQFF.

This chain joins TRBV6-5 and TRBJ1-1; the match to TRBD1 covers 7 bases. CDR3 length: 14 residues. V lost 5 bases and J lost 5; bases outside the gene matches: 8. Germline CDR1 reads MNHEY; CDR2 reads SVGAGI. CDR3 amino acids: CASSPRGSGTEAFF. The CDR3 nucleotides are TGTGCCAGCAGTCCCAGGGGGTCAGGGACTGAAGCTTTCTTT.